This T cell receptor beta chain comes out of a study of T cell responses to AZD1222 COVID-19 vaccine. This CDR3 comprises 13 residues. The ends were cut back, 6 bases at V and 5 bases at J, with 14 bases in the middle. CDR1 and CDR2 from the germline V gene are ENHRY and SYGVKD. In the case of this clone: Its target is not known.

TCRdb keeps only in-frame clones here, not all; method: immunoSEQ multiplex PCR. The sample includes around 140,000 clones, 89% seen only once; the top ten take 5.5% to 7%. General study results and limits: Breadth and depth of Spike-specific TCRs rose after two AZD1222 doses.

The V call is TRBV10-3, the J call TRBJ2-7, with D perhaps matching TRBD1 (5 bases). This receptor was taken from an adult in good health. The sample here was peripheral blood, taken on day 0 of AZD1222 vaccination. The CDR3: CAIRAPGRDEQYF. The CDR3 nucleotides are TGTGCCATCAGGGCGCCGGGCAGGGACGAGCAGTACTTC.